This T cell receptor (beta chain) was recovered during a study of cytomegalovirus exposure and HLA in healthy donors. Findings and caveats of the study: According to an earlier analysis, most TCR beta V segments yielded productive rearrangements about 90% or about 30% of the time. The study put 150 to 200 TCR beta chains on its list as cytomegalovirus-associated.

Trimming took 4 bases from V and 6 from J, leaving 16 bases between them. The germline V gene encodes CDR1 SQVTM and CDR2 ANQGSEA. This CDR3 spans 13 amino acids. PCR employed 60 Vbeta and 13 Jbeta primers. Per the original data handling: A later analysis counted around 80 million unique TCR beta chains, around 10 million shared. Generated by immunoSEQ multiplex PCR, the TCRdb table keeps only in-frame clones and is missing some. That table supplies the V and J calls and clone size; D and trimming were determined from the DNA. The record lists 55,000 to 65,000 clones, of which the ten most abundant hold less than 4%. A remark on this clone: The antigen remains undetermined.

The V and J genes are TRBV29-1 and TRBJ2-7, with TRBD2 as a possible D gene (5 bases). The TCR originated in a woman between 18 and 30 years old in good health and CMV-seronegative. The sequencing input was PBMCs. DNA of the CDR3: TGCAGCGTTGCCATCGAACGGGCGGGCGAGCAGTACTTC. Its protein is CSVAIERAGEQYF.